The 12 T cell receptor beta chains listed next were all sequenced from one sample in a study of CD8+CD57+ T cells in acquired aplastic anemia. Flow cytometry had shown expanded CD8+CD57+ cells in the patients chosen for sequencing. The study profiled TCR beta VDJ and CDR3 using genomic DNA as template. TCRdb reprocessed the reads via MiXCR and lists one record per CDR3 protein. The data contain fewer than 250,000 distinct CDR3 sequences, over 40% of them seen just once; the ten biggest clones take up less than 20%. The sample taken for sequencing was sorted CD4+, CD8+, or CD8+CD57+ T cells (not recorded which) from PBMCs. The receptors originated from a human donor with aplastic anemia.

This clonotype has more than one count but fewer than ten. The CDR3 DNA follows: TGTGCCAGCAGGCCGGGACAGGGGTTAGAGACCCAGTACTTC. It yields the protein CASRPGQGLETQYF. The V gene is TRBV2, the J gene TRBJ2-5; the match to TRBD1 covers 10 bases. Germline CDR1 is SNHLY and CDR2 is FYNNEI. Trimming cost V 6 bases and J 4 bases; bases outside gene matches: 5. This CDR3 has 14 amino acids. Complete variable domain (other parts from reference TRBV2 and TRBJ2-5): EPEVTQTPSHQVTQMGQEVILRCVPISNHLYFYWYRQILGQKVEFLVSFYNNEISEKSEIFDDQFSVERPDGSNFTLKIRSTKLEDSAMYFCASRPGQGLETQYFGPGTRLLVL.

This clonotype has ten or more counts. The chain couples TRBV20-1 to TRBJ1-3, with D tentatively TRBD1 (6 bases). The CDR3 is 15 residues long. V lost 2 bases, J lost 2 bases, and 13 bases lay in between. CDR1 and CDR2 (germline): DFQATT, SNEGSKA (reference sequence). The CDR3 sequence is CSARPTGRTGNTIYF. CDR3 nucleotide sequence: TGCAGTGCTAGACCCACAGGGAGGACTGGAAACACCATATATTTT.

This clonotype was detected ten times or more. J is TRBJ1-5 and V is TRBV7-2; TRBD1 matches at 7 bases. J lost 6 bases, V lost 5 bases, and 7 bases had no gene match. The CDR3 has 14 amino acids. Germline V gives CDR1 SGHTA, CDR2 FQGNSA. CDR3 in amino acids: CASSEQGIFQPQHF. As DNA, the CDR3 is TGTGCCAGCAGCGAACAGGGGATTTTTCAGCCCCAGCATTTT.

About this clonotype itself: The junction departs from germline at one end; a sequencing error may be responsible. This rearrangement joins TRBV5-1 to TRBJ2-1; 12 bases fit TRBD2. Germline CDR1 SGHRS, CDR2 YFSETQ. The CDR3 totals 14 residues. The DNA of the CDR3 is TGCGCCGGCAGCCCGCTAGCGGGAGGGAATGAGCAGTTCTTC. Translation: CAGSPLAGGNEQFF.

In this sample, this clonotype turned up many times. The V gene is TRBV6-6, the J gene TRBJ1-3, with 7 bases fitting TRBD1. The CDR3 has 15 amino acids. The V and J ends lost 9 bases and 0 bases, in that order; junction bases with no gene match: 8. Germline V lookup: CDR1 MNHNY, CDR2 SVGAGI (reference sequence). The CDR3 protein is CASLAGQDSGNTIYF. The CDR3 DNA reads as TGTGCCAGTTTAGCTGGACAGGACTCTGGAAACACCATATATTTT.

On this clonotype itself: A much larger clone is a single base away; this may be a read error. This sequence joins TRBV20-1 and TRBJ1-3; unclear D gene. CDR3 length: 13 residues. The germline V gene encodes CDR1 DFQATT and CDR2 SNEGSKA (reference sequence). The CDR3 DNA is TGCAGTGCTAGGCGGTCCCCTGGAGACACCATATATTTT. Its protein is CSARRSPGDTIYF.

This clonotype occurred many times. The chain's CDR3 is CASSYGTVNEKLFF. For the CDR3, the DNA is TGTGCCAGCAGCTACGGGACAGTTAATGAAAAACTGTTTTTT. This chain links TRBV5-6 with TRBJ1-4; 7 bases agree with TRBD1. The CDR3 spans 14 residues. The V gene's germline CDR1 is SGHDT and CDR2 YYEEEE. V lost 3 bases, J lost 4 bases, and 3 bases stayed unmatched.

The chain has TRBV14 and TRBJ2-5; no clear D. The ends were cut back, 1 base at V and 0 bases at J, with 3 bases in the middle. The germline CDR1 and CDR2 sequences are SGHDN and FVKESK. This CDR3 region has 13 residues. CDR3 coding DNA: TGTGCCAGCAGCCAAGCGAACCAAGAGACCCAGTACTTC. This codes for CASSQANQETQYF.

This clonotype was picked up one time. The chain is built from TRBV7-9 and TRBJ2-7; D remains unclear. CDR3 length: 12 amino acids. Trimming removed 5 bases from V and 7 bases from J, with 12 bases in between. Germline V gives CDR1 SEHNR, CDR2 FQNEAQ (reference sequence). The CDR3 loop reads CASSLPEGEQYV. The CDR3 nucleotides are TGTGCCAGCAGCCTCCCGGAAGGTGAGCAGTACGTC.

Comment on this clonotype: The junction departs from germline at one end; a sequencing error may be responsible. V and J are TRBV7-9 and TRBJ1-6; 9 positions agree with TRBD1. This CDR3 comprises 13 residues. Germline V CDR1 and CDR2: SEHNR, FQNEAQ (reference sequence). The CDR3 protein is CAGSRDRDSPLHF. CDR3 DNA sequence: TGTGCCGGCAGCAGGGACAGGGATTCACCCCTCCACTTT.

This rearrangement joins TRBV15 to TRBJ2-3, with TRBD2 matching over 12 bases. V lost 4 bases and J lost 8; bases outside the gene matches: 7. Germline V lookup: CDR1 LNHNV, CDR2 YYDKDF (reference sequence). This CDR3 comprises 15 residues. The CDR3 coding sequence is TGTGCCACCAGCAAAGGACTAGCGGGACATGCTACGCAGTATTTT. Protein sequence: CATSKGLAGHATQYF.

Concerning this clonotype: At one end, the junction sequence differs from germline, possibly due to a read error. The chain employs TRBV29-1 and TRBJ2-1; tentatively, D is TRBD2 (5 bases). The CDR3 extends over 11 amino acids. Per germline, CDR1 SQVTM and CDR2 ANQGSEA. DNA of the CDR3: TGCGGCGTGGAGGAGGCATTAGGTCGGTTCTTC. Protein sequence: CGVEEALGRFF.